These 18 T cell receptor beta chains came from one sample sequenced in a study of blood T cell repertoires in COVID-19. Measured with immunoSEQ multiplex PCR; TCRdb has only the in-frame clones, and not every one. Of fewer than 200,000 clones in the sample, 80% to 90% are singletons; the top ten hold roughly 7.1%. The sequencing sample was made of peripheral blood. These receptors were taken from a middle-aged man who had recovered from COVID-19.

This chain connects TRBV4-2 to TRBJ2-7; 8 bases line up with TRBD2. Per the germline V gene, CDR1 is LGHNA and CDR2 is YNFKEQ. Germline trimming cut 4 bases from V and 6 bases from J; bases unmatched to any gene: 5. The CDR3 runs to 13 residues. The CDR3 DNA reads TGTGCCAGCAGCCCAGCGGGAGCTCGCGAGCAGTACTTC. This codes for CASSPAGAREQYF.

The chain is built from TRBV5-4 and TRBJ1-1; the D is unclear. Trimming stripped 3 bases from V and 5 bases from J, with 11 bases between. The germline gives CDR1 SGHNT, CDR2 YYREEE (reference sequence). The length of the CDR3 is 13 residues. CDR3 nucleotides: TGTGCCAGCAGCTCGGTGGGAGAGACTGAAGCTTTCTTT. It specifies CASSSVGETEAFF.

This clone was counted at least ten times. V gene TRBV27 combines with J gene TRBJ1-6, with TRBD1 matching 7 bases. CDR1 and CDR2 from the germline V gene are MNHEY and SMNVEV (reference sequence). This CDR3 contains 16 residues. V shed 6 bases, J shed 3 bases, and the junction held 8 bases outside the gene matches. CDR3 bases: TGTGCCAGCAGGCAAAACCGGGACAGCTATAATTCACCCCTCCACTTT. Protein product: CASRQNRDSYNSPLHF.

The genes are TRBV6-2 or TRBV6-3 and TRBJ2-3; the match to TRBD1 covers 7 bases. Germline V gene data show CDR1 as MNHEY and CDR2 as SVGEGT. The CDR3 totals 11 residues. Trimming removed 4 bases from V and 9 bases from J; junction bases left unmatched: 1. The CDR3 region has the DNA TGTGCCAGCAGTTTGGGACAGACGCAGTATTTT. This codes for CASSLGQTQYF.

The CDR3 bases are TGTGCCTGGAGTGCGTCGGGATGGACTGAAGCTTTCTTT. As protein: CAWSASGWTEAFF. The chain joins TRBV30 to TRBJ1-1; no firm D call. The CDR3 runs 13 residues. Germline V gene data show CDR1 as GTSNPN and CDR2 as SVGIG (reference sequence). The V and J ends lost 1 base and 5 bases respectively, with 11 bases between them.

The chain uses TRBV19 and TRBJ1-5; tentatively, D is TRBD1 (6 bases). Trimming shortened V by 5 bases and J by 7 bases, and 18 bases separated the two germline ends. Germline lookup yields CDR1 LNHDA and CDR2 SQIVND (reference sequence). This CDR3 is built from 15 residues. The CDR3 DNA reads as TGTGCCAGTAGTTTCTTTGAGACAGGCGGACAGCCCCAGCATTTT. This codes for CASSFFETGGQPQHF.

The rearrangement links TRBV7-2 to TRBJ2-7, with no clear D. Trimming cost V 6 bases and J 0 bases, with 9 bases left between them. This CDR3 is 13 amino acids long. Per the germline V gene, CDR1 is SGHTA and CDR2 is FQGNSA. In DNA, the CDR3 is TGTGCCAGCAGACCCCGGGTCTCCTACGAGCAGTACTTC. The encoded protein is CASRPRVSYEQYF.

The CDR3 sequence is CASSYGPRTSQSYEQYF. As DNA, the CDR3 is TGTGCCAGCAGTTACGGCCCCAGGACTAGCCAAAGCTACGAGCAGTACTTC. The chain recombines TRBV6-2 or TRBV6-3 with TRBJ2-7; 8 bases fit TRBD2. The CDR3 is made up of 17 amino acids. The J segment lost 3 bases and the V segment lost 2 bases, leaving 12 bases of the junction unmatched. Germline V gene lookup returns CDR1 MNHEY and CDR2 SVGEGT.

The chain links TRBV6-2 or TRBV6-3 to TRBJ2-3, with D perhaps matching TRBD1 (6 bases). CDR1 is MNHEY, CDR2 SVGEGT, per germline. V was pared by 4 bases and J by 0 bases, with 17 bases between. The CDR3 sequence is 17 residues long. This chain's CDR3 is CASSLNPFGQSTDTQYF. As DNA, the CDR3 is TGTGCCAGCAGTTTAAACCCCTTTGGACAGAGCACAGATACGCAGTATTTT.

The V gene is TRBV5-6, the J gene TRBJ1-2; 12 nucleotides match TRBD1. This CDR3 spans 17 amino acids. The germline gives CDR1 SGHDT, CDR2 YYEEEE. Germline trimming cut 4 bases from V and 0 bases from J; bases unmatched to any gene: 7. The CDR3 spells CASSEGQGALANYGYTF. CDR3 in DNA: TGTGCCAGCAGCGAGGGACAGGGGGCTTTAGCTAACTATGGCTACACCTTC. The variable domain in full, with the rest retrieved from reference TRBV5-6 and TRBJ1-2, is DAGVTQSPTHLIKTRGQQVTLRCSPKSGHDTVSWYQQALGQGPQFIFQYYEEEERQRGNFPDRFSGHQFPNYSSELNVNALLLGDSALYLCASSEGQGALANYGYTFGSGTRLTVV.

The CDR3 sequence: CATSDLKDRGLSYEQYF. The DNA of the CDR3 is TGTGCCACCAGTGATTTAAAGGACAGGGGTTTGTCCTACGAGCAGTACTTC. This chain links TRBV24-1 with TRBJ2-7; 9 bases are shared with TRBD1. Unmatched junction bases numbered 7, after V lost 1 base and J lost 1 base. The CDR3 runs to 17 residues. The V gene's germline CDR1 is KGHDR and CDR2 SFDVKD.

The chain has TRBV27 and TRBJ2-2, with a possible D match to TRBD1 (6 bases). Per the germline V gene, CDR1 is MNHEY and CDR2 is SMNVEV (reference sequence). The ends were cut back, 5 bases at V and 7 bases at J, with 17 bases in the middle. This CDR3 has 15 residues. The CDR3 spells CASSPPRGSSGELFF. As DNA, the CDR3 is TGTGCCAGCAGTCCACCCAGGGGTTCTAGCGGGGAGCTGTTTTTT.

This clone was observed at least ten times. The chain recombines TRBV9 with TRBJ2-1; D not certain. CDR3 length: 11 amino acids. Per the germline V gene, CDR1 is SGDLS and CDR2 is YYNGEE. Trimming pared 4 bases from V and 7 bases from J, leaving 6 bases between. For the CDR3, the DNA is TGTGCCAGCAGCCTCACAAATGAGCAGTTCTTC. This encodes CASSLTNEQFF.

The rearrangement joins TRBV7-8 to TRBJ2-7; TRBD1 matches at 9 bases. J gave up 6 bases and V 4 bases, and 7 bases lay outside the gene matches. CDR3 size: 14 residues. The V gene's germline CDR1 is SGHVS and CDR2 FQNEAQ. The CDR3 protein is CASSYRTGVSEQYF. The CDR3 nucleotides read TGTGCCAGCAGCTACAGGACAGGGGTTAGCGAGCAGTACTTC.

V is TRBV6-2 or TRBV6-3 and J is TRBJ2-5; 10 nucleotides agree with TRBD2. This CDR3 spans 21 amino acids. From germline, CDR1 is MNHEY and CDR2 SVGEGT. Germline trimming cut 2 bases from V and 2 bases from J; bases unmatched to any gene: 20. The CDR3 DNA reads TGTGCCAGCAGTTACCCCAGGGCTCCAGCGGGAGGGCCGGGATGGCAAGAGACCCAGTACTTC. This gives the protein CASSYPRAPAGGPGWQETQYF.

With respect to this clone: This specimen includes other DNA sequences encoding the same CDR3. The genes are TRBV4-3 and TRBJ2-1; unclear D gene. Germline CDR1 and CDR2: LGHNA and YSLEER. Between the trimmed V and J ends, which lost 0 bases and 5 bases, there was a span of 14 bases. The CDR3 has 16 residues. CDR3 in DNA: TGCGCCAGCAGCCAAGATCTAGGCCGCGGAGACAATGAGCAGTTCTTC. This sequence encodes CASSQDLGRGDNEQFF.

This chain joins TRBV4-1 and TRBJ2-7; TRBD2 matches 12 bases. J lost 3 bases, V lost 3 bases, and 3 bases had no gene match. This CDR3 is 15 amino acids long. The V gene's germline CDR1 is MGHRA and CDR2 YSYEKL. Written as DNA, the CDR3 is TGCGCCAGCAGCCATGCGACTAGCGGGAGCTACGAGCAGTACTTC. Translation gives CASSHATSGSYEQYF.

In this sample, this clone turned up once. This rearrangement joins TRBV5-4 to TRBJ2-5; 7 bases align to TRBD2. The ends lost 0 bases at V and 2 bases at J; junction bases unmatched: 4. CDR3 size: 15 residues. Germline V gene lookup returns CDR1 SGHNT and CDR2 YYREEE (reference sequence). This CDR3 reads CASSLGLAEQETQYF. The CDR3 DNA is TGTGCCAGCAGCTTGGGACTAGCCGAACAAGAGACCCAGTACTTC.